These 27 T cell receptor beta chains share one sample of origin, sequenced in a study of identical twins. TCRdb passed the 5' RACE reads through MiXCR, listing each CDR3 protein once. The sample consists of 700,000 to 950,000 distinct CDR3 sequences, approximately 13% of them appearing once. The same data also contributed to another study, on yellow fever vaccine responses in identical twins.

What was sequenced was PBMCs. Receptors originate from a woman aged 18-30 years in good health.

The chain is built from TRBV7-6 and TRBJ2-2, with 7 positions matching TRBD1. J was trimmed by 2 bases and V by 5 bases; bases with no gene match: 8. Germline V gene data show CDR1 as SGHVS and CDR2 as FNYEAQ. There are 16 residues in the CDR3. The CDR3 DNA reads TGTGCCAGCAGCGCCCAGGGACAGACAAACACCGGGGAGCTGTTTTTT. It specifies CASSAQGQTNTGELFF.

This chain uses TRBV12-3 or TRBV12-4 with TRBJ2-1; TRBD2 matches at 10 bases. V was pared by 2 bases and J by 4 bases, with 11 bases of the junction left unmatched. The CDR3 consists of 18 residues. CDR3 nucleotides: TGTGCCAGCAGTTTATCTTACCGACTAGCGGGTACTTACAATGAGCAGTTCTTC. It encodes CASSLSYRLAGTYNEQFF.

This clonotype was detected ten times or more. The rearrangement uses TRBV5-1 and TRBJ2-6; D is possibly TRBD1 (6 bases). Germline loops: CDR1 SGHRS, CDR2 YFSETQ. The CDR3 sequence is 18 residues long. Trimming left V 5 bases short and J 0 bases short, with 18 bases between. Here the CDR3 reads CASRQTGNPSSGANVLTF. CDR3 in DNA: TGCGCCAGCAGACAAACAGGGAACCCAAGCTCTGGGGCCAACGTCCTGACTTTC.

A few counts support this clonotype. CDR3 nucleotides: TGTGCCAGCAGTGAAGCGATAGGGGCCTACAATGAGCAGTTCTTC. Translation: CASSEAIGAYNEQFF. This chain joins TRBV6-1 and TRBJ2-1, with D possibly being TRBD1 (5 bases). The CDR3 length is 15 residues. CDR1 is MNHNS and CDR2 is SASEGT in the germline V gene. Trimming pared 0 bases from V and 2 bases from J, leaving 8 bases between.

A few counts support this clonotype. The chain carries TRBV2 and TRBJ2-7; D is possibly TRBD1 or TRBD2 (6 bases each). Looked up from germline, CDR1 is SNHLY and CDR2 is FYNNEI. Trimming pared 1 base from V and 5 bases from J, leaving 15 bases between. The CDR3 runs 15 residues. In DNA form, the CDR3 reads TGTGCCAGCAGTGAAGAGGTCCTTCGGGGGCACGAGCAGTACTTC. Residues: CASSEEVLRGHEQYF.

This clonotype was counted many times. The chain combines TRBV3-1 with TRBJ2-5; D is unresolved. V was clipped by 6 bases and J by 2 bases, with 10 bases between them. Germline CDR1 LGHDT, CDR2 YNNKEL (reference sequence). The CDR3 is 13 residues long. The CDR3 nucleotides are TGTGCCAGCAGTTCAGCGCGTCAAGAGACCCAGTACTTC. This gives the protein CASSSARQETQYF.

This chain joins TRBV15 and TRBJ2-1; D is unclear. Germline CDR1 is LNHNV and CDR2 is YYDKDF (reference sequence). V shed 0 bases and J shed 0 bases, with 12 bases lying between them. This CDR3 comprises 17 residues. CDR3 DNA: TGTGCCACCAGCAGAGATCCCCTAGTTAACTCCTACAATGAGCAGTTCTTC. Translated, it gives CATSRDPLVNSYNEQFF.

This chain links TRBV6-4 with TRBJ2-1, with a possible D match to TRBD2 (6 bases). V was shortened by 3 bases and J by 6 bases, with 9 bases between the two germline ends. This CDR3 region has 13 residues. Germline loops: CDR1 MRHNA, CDR2 SNTAGT. The CDR3 spells CASSDREANEQFF. The CDR3, as DNA: TGTGCCAGCAGTGATAGGGAGGCCAATGAGCAGTTCTTC.

This chain links TRBV11-2 with TRBJ2-1; D is perhaps TRBD1 or TRBD2 (6 bases each). The V gene lost 1 base and the J gene lost 10 bases, with 23 bases spanning the gap. The germline V gene has CDR1 SGHAT and CDR2 FQNNGV. The CDR3 is 17 amino acids. The CDR3 nucleotides are TGTGCCAGCAGCTTAGGGGGGGTCCGTAGGGGGTCTATGGAGCAGTTCTTC. Its protein is CASSLGGVRRGSMEQFF.

This clonotype occurred a few times. The V and J genes are TRBV6-1 and TRBJ1-1; 7 bases map to TRBD1. The CDR3 is 17 amino acids. Germline CDR1 and CDR2: MNHNS and SASEGT. V lost 1 base and J lost 5; bases outside the gene matches: 13. The CDR3 nucleotides are TGTGCCAGCAGTGAAGAGCTAAGACAGGGCCGGAGGACTGAAGCTTTCTTT. Protein product: CASSEELRQGRRTEAFF.

This clonotype showed up just a few times. The CDR3 nucleotides read TGTGCCAGCAGTTCAAGGGGTTACAATCAGCCCCAGCATTTT. Its protein is CASSSRGYNQPQHF. This rearrangement joins TRBV27 to TRBJ1-5, with a possible D match to TRBD1 (5 bases). The CDR3 is 14 amino acids. Per the germline V gene, CDR1 is MNHEY and CDR2 is SMNVEV (reference sequence). V was trimmed by 4 bases and J by 3 bases, leaving 10 bases between them.

A few counts support this clonotype. This chain links TRBV15 with TRBJ1-4; tentative D call: TRBD1 (5 bases). The germline gives CDR1 LNHNV, CDR2 YYDKDF (reference sequence). The CDR3 totals 15 residues. V lost 0 bases and J lost 8, with 13 bases in between. The CDR3 sequence is CATSRDLAPGEKLFF. CDR3 nucleotides: TGTGCCACCAGCAGAGATTTAGCACCAGGGGAAAAACTGTTTTTT.

This clonotype was counted only a few times. The V gene is TRBV6-1, the J gene TRBJ2-3, with TRBD2 identical over 14 bases. The V gene end was trimmed by 4 bases and the J gene end by 4 bases; junction bases not matched to a gene: 13. Germline CDR1 reads MNHNS; CDR2 reads SASEGT. The CDR3 loop spans 19 amino acids. CDR3 sequence reads: CASSGSGTSGGYGADTQYF. The CDR3 DNA sequence: TGTGCCAGCAGTGGGAGCGGGACTAGCGGGGGCTATGGGGCAGATACGCAGTATTTT.

CDR3 protein: CASSLSGTTNNEQFF. The CDR3 DNA reads TGTGCCAGCAGCTTAAGTGGGACTACAAACAATGAGCAGTTCTTC. The chain uses TRBV5-6 and TRBJ2-1; 7 bases map to TRBD2. The germline gives CDR1 SGHDT, CDR2 YYEEEE. This CDR3 is built from 15 residues. Germline trimming cut 2 bases from V and 5 bases from J; bases unmatched to any gene: 7.

This clonotype appeared a few times. The chain uses TRBV28 and TRBJ1-6, with a weak D call TRBD1 (5 bases). The CDR3 is 15 residues long. CDR1 and CDR2 from the germline V gene are MDHEN and SYDVKM. Trimming took off 3 bases at V and 6 bases at J, with 12 bases between the two ends. CDR3 amino acids: CASSFGLQGNSPLHF. In nucleotides, the CDR3 is TGTGCCAGCAGTTTCGGGCTGCAGGGTAATTCACCCCTCCACTTT. Complete variable domain (other parts from reference TRBV28 and TRBJ1-6): DVKVTQSSRYLVKRTGEKVFLECVQDMDHENMFWYRQDPGLGLRLIYFSYDVKMKEKGDIPEGYSVSREKKERFSLILESASTNQTSMYLCASSFGLQGNSPLHFGNGTRLTVT.

The V gene is TRBV5-5, the J gene TRBJ2-2; TRBD2 matches 12 bases. Germline V gives CDR1 SGHKS, CDR2 YYEKEE (reference sequence). The J segment lost 5 bases and the V segment lost 3 bases, leaving 5 bases of the junction unmatched. The CDR3 is made up of 16 amino acids. For the CDR3, the DNA is TGTGCCAGCAGCTCCCCCGGGACTAGCGGGACCGGGGAGCTGTTTTTT. It translates to CASSSPGTSGTGELFF.

This clonotype showed up just a few times. J is TRBJ2-5 and V is TRBV29-1; 9 bases line up with TRBD1. Germline CDR1 SQVTM, CDR2 ANQGSEA. CDR3 length: 15 residues. V dropped 6 bases and J dropped 5; count of bases not matched to a gene: 13. CDR3 bases: TGCAGCGTCCTACCCGGACAGGGGATCTCGGAGACCCAGTACTTC. The encoded protein is CSVLPGQGISETQYF.

This sequence joins TRBV12-3 or TRBV12-4 and TRBJ2-1; D might be TRBD2 (6 bases). Trimming left V 5 bases short and J 1 base short, with 15 bases between. The length of the CDR3 is 16 residues. CDR3 amino acids: CASSLRLVRSYNEQFF. For the CDR3, the DNA is TGTGCCAGCAGTCTCCGACTAGTTAGGTCCTACAATGAGCAGTTCTTC.

The chain's CDR3 is CASSLAGSRQETQYF. The CDR3 DNA sequence: TGTGCCAGCAGCTTGGCTGGGAGTCGGCAAGAGACCCAGTACTTC. The chain joins TRBV5-6 to TRBJ2-5; the D gene is possibly TRBD2 (5 bases). Between the trimmed V and J ends, which lost 0 bases and 2 bases, there was a span of 11 bases. Per germline, CDR1 SGHDT and CDR2 YYEEEE. The CDR3 consists of 15 residues.

Ten or more counts support this clonotype. The chain employs TRBV5-1 and TRBJ2-2, with 7 bases lining up with TRBD1. Trimming took 4 bases from V and 2 from J; bases not matched to a gene: 5. This CDR3 comprises 15 residues. Germline V gives CDR1 SGHRS, CDR2 YFSETQ. The CDR3, as DNA: TGCGCCAGCAGCCCGGGACAGACCAACACCGGGGAGCTGTTTTTT. Amino acids: CASSPGQTNTGELFF.

This CDR3 is CSAPGGQETQYF. The DNA for the CDR3 is TGCAGTGCACCAGGGGGGCAAGAGACCCAGTACTTC. The chain couples TRBV20-1 to TRBJ2-5, with D possibly matching TRBD1 (7 bases). CDR3 length equals 12 residues. Trimming removed 6 bases at V and 2 bases at J, with 10 bases between. Germline CDR1 DFQATT, CDR2 SNEGSKA (reference sequence).

The chain has TRBV23-1 and TRBJ2-7; tentatively, D is TRBD1 (5 bases). TRBV23-1 is an ORF, and what it does is uncertain. V was trimmed by 7 bases and J by 4 bases, leaving 17 bases between them. The CDR3 spans 14 residues. CDR3 region: CASKVTPKGYEQYF. The CDR3 DNA reads TGCGCCAGCAAGGTGACACCTAAGGGGTACGAGCAGTACTTC.

This clonotype was picked up a small number of times. V usage is TRBV4-1 and J usage is TRBJ2-3; the D gene is possibly TRBD2 (6 bases). Germline-derived CDR1 and CDR2 are MGHRA and YSYEKL. The CDR3 is 16 residues long. The germline V and J ends were trimmed by 0 bases and 3 bases, with 13 bases remaining between them. CDR3 residues: CASSQDPGRSTDTQYF. Written as DNA, the CDR3 is TGCGCCAGCAGCCAAGATCCCGGGAGATCGACAGATACGCAGTATTTT.

This clonotype came up a few times. The CDR3 region is CASSLLAGGYYEQYF. The CDR3 coding sequence is TGTGCCAGCAGTTTACTAGCGGGAGGATACTACGAGCAGTACTTC. The chain joins TRBV28 to TRBJ2-7, with TRBD2 matching over 11 bases. CDR1 is MDHEN, CDR2 SYDVKM, per germline. This CDR3 comprises 15 residues. The trim removed 2 bases at V and 3 bases at J, leaving 3 bases unmatched.

The gene calls are TRBV7-7 and TRBJ2-2; 7 bases align to TRBD2. Trimming cost V 1 base and J 3 bases; bases outside gene matches: 5. The CDR3 is 16 residues long. Looked up from germline, CDR1 is SSHAT and CDR2 is FNYEAQ (reference sequence). CDR3 sequence reads: CASSLGTSAHTGELFF. The CDR3 DNA reads TGTGCCAGCAGCTTAGGCACTAGCGCACACACCGGGGAGCTGTTTTTT.

This clonotype occurred a few times. The rearrangement links TRBV9 to TRBJ2-7; a possible D gene is TRBD1 (6 bases). From germline, CDR1 is SGDLS and CDR2 YYNGEE. The length of the CDR3 is 15 residues. The germline V and J ends were trimmed by 2 bases and 0 bases, with 12 bases remaining between them. CDR3 DNA sequence: TGTGCCAGCAGCGTCCGGGACACCAGCTCCTACGAGCAGTACTTC. Translation: CASSVRDTSSYEQYF.

Only a few counts were recorded for this clonotype. The rearrangement uses TRBV6-5 and TRBJ1-1; D gene unclear. Trimming stripped 0 bases from V and 5 bases from J, with 10 bases between. Germline loops: CDR1 MNHEY, CDR2 SVGAGI. The CDR3 contains 14 residues. CDR3 nucleotide sequence: TGTGCCAGCAGTTACTCGGGCAGTTGGACTGAAGCTTTCTTT. This sequence encodes CASSYSGSWTEAFF.